This T cell receptor beta chain stems from a study of blood T cell repertoires in COVID-19. The table lists this clone with a count of one. V was clipped by 6 bases and J by 3 bases; unmatched bases: 11. This CDR3 contains 16 residues. Germline CDR1 LNHDA, CDR2 SQIVND (reference sequence). Assay: immunoSEQ multiplex PCR; the TCRdb copy retains only in-frame clones and omits some. Of some 500,000 clones detected, around nine tenths appear once; the ten largest clones hold 1.5% to 2%. Sequenced: PBMCs or T cells enriched from blood (not recorded which). The chain has TRBV19 and TRBJ1-5, with 7 nucleotides matching TRBD1. This sequence was found in a woman between 40 and 55 years old who had recovered from COVID-19. CDR3 DNA: TGTGCCAGTAGAAGGACAGGCAACGACCACAATCAGCCCCAGCATTTT. This gives the protein CASRRTGNDHNQPQHF.